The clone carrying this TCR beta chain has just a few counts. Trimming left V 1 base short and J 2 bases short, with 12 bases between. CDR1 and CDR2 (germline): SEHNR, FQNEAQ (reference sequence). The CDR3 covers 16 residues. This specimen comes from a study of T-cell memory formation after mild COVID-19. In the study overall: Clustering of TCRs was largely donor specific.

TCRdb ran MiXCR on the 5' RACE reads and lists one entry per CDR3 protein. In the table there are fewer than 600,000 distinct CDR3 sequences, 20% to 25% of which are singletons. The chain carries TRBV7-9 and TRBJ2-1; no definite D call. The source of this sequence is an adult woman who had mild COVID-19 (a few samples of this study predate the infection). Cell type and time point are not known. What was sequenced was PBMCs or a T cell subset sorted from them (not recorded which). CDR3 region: CASSLGAGLAYNEQFF. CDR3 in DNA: TGTGCCAGCAGCTTAGGCGCCGGGCTAGCCTACAATGAGCAGTTCTTC.